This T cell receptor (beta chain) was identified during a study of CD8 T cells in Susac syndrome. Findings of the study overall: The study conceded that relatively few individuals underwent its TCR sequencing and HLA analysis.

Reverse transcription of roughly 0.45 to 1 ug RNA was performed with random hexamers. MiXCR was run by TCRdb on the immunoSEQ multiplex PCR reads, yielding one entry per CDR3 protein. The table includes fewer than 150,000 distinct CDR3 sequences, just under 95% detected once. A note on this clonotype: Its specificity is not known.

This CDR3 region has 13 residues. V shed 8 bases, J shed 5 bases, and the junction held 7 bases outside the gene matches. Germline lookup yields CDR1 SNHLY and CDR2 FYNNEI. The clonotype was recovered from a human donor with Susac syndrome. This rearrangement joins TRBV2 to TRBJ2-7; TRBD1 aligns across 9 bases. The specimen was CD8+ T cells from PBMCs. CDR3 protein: CASLGQGTDEQYF. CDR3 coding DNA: TGTGCCAGCTTGGGACAGGGTACGGACGAGCAGTACTTC.